This record covers a single T cell receptor beta chain. The antigen is unknown. This specimen comes from a study of T cells after yellow fever vaccination. V shed 1 base and J shed 1 base, with 15 bases lying between them. Germline V gene sequence: CDR1 LGHNA, CDR2 YSLEER. This CDR3 spans 17 amino acids. Study-wide results and caveats: In FACS-sorted repertoires, abundant clonotypes from the bulk population could appear as contaminants. When the response was secondary, it was weaker but reached its peak faster, day 5 versus 15.

TCRdb re-derived calls from the 5' RACE reads in MiXCR, one entry per CDR3 protein. The sample includes approximately 350,000 distinct CDR3 sequences, roughly 12% seen only once; the top ten take 15% to 20%. This TCR was recovered from a young man who received the YFV17D yellow fever vaccine. The genes are TRBV4-3 and TRBJ2-3; D is undetermined. Sequences were derived from PBMCs, sampled on the day of the first yellow fever vaccination. The CDR3 DNA reads as TGCGCCAGCAGCCAAGTGGGTTGGGCGGCGGGCACAGATACGCAGTATTTT. Translating it yields CASSQVGWAAGTDTQYF.